This T cell receptor (beta chain) was retrieved from a study of shared clonotypes between healthy human individuals. General observations from the study: Though the depth was large, rarefaction showed that sorted-subset sequencing was incomplete.

In regard to this clone: Antigen: not known.

Clones were sequenced by immunoSEQ multiplex PCR, and TCRdb holds only the in-frame ones, with some missing. The table shows some 1,100,000 clones, with about 80% occurring only once. This CDR3 is built from 16 residues. The germline V and J ends were trimmed by 3 bases and 3 bases, with 15 bases remaining between them. Germline V gene data show CDR1 as SGHTA and CDR2 as FQGNSA. Healthy HIV-negative adults with no recent acute infections or vaccinations were recruited as donors. In the CD4+ fraction, cells were divided into CD45RA+ naive and CD45RA-negative memory subsets. The genes are TRBV7-2 and TRBJ1-5; possibly TRBD1 for D (6 bases). The sequenced sample consisted of memory CD4+ T cells from PBMCs. Subset meaning: CD45RA-negative fraction. The receptor was isolated from a man younger than 35 in good health. Some clones in this sample may be carry-over from other donors' samples. The CDR3 DNA reads TGTGCCAGCAGCTTCCAGGGGACCACCAACAATCAGCCCCAGCATTTT. Encoded protein: CASSFQGTTNNQPQHF. Drawing the rest from reference TRBV7-2 and TRBJ1-5, the complete variable domain is GAGVSQSPSNKVTEKGKDVELRCDPISGHTALYWYRQSLGQGLEFLIYFQGNSAPDKSGLPSDRFSAERTGGSVSTLTIQRTQQEDSAVYLCASSFQGTTNNQPQHFGDGTRLSIL.